A selection of T cell receptor beta chains follows, all from one sample in a study of cytomegalovirus exposure and HLA in healthy donors. Profiled with immunoSEQ multiplex PCR; TCRdb holds only in-frame clones, not every one. The data show 150,000 to 200,000 clones, about four fifths seen once. The material sequenced was PBMCs. The receptor set was obtained from a woman in her 30s in good health and CMV-seronegative. Both conserved end residues are part of each CDR3. The D gene is left open where the match is weak. Expanded clones get a size class; other rows say once, few or many, or leave the size out.

d_gene	v_gene	j_gene	abundance	CDR3aa	CDR3nt
NA	TRBV9	TRBJ2-2	NA	CASSPTQGGELFF	TGTGCCAGCAGCCCCACGCAGGGCGGGGAGCTGTTTTTT
TRBD2	TRBV5-4	TRBJ2-1	NA	CASSLGGTSGAYNEQFF	TGTGCCAGCAGCTTGGGAGGGACTAGCGGGGCCTACAATGAGCAGTTCTTC
TRBD1	TRBV9	TRBJ1-1	NA	CASSPLGTGKGRVTEAFF	TGTGCCAGCAGCCCTCTGGGGACAGGGAAGGGCCGTGTAACTGAAGCTTTCTTT
TRBD2	TRBV6-6	TRBJ2-3	NA	CASSNLAGGPNTQYF	TGTGCCAGCAGCAATCTAGCGGGGGGGCCAAATACGCAGTATTTT
NA	TRBV6-1	TRBJ2-3	NA	CASSEEVGGGLADTQYF	TGTGCCAGCAGTGAAGAGGTTGGGGGGGGCCTAGCAGATACGCAGTATTTT
NA	TRBV13	TRBJ2-3	NA	CASSPSGTPDTDTQYF	TGTGCCAGCAGTCCATCCGGGACACCAGACACAGATACGCAGTATTTT
TRBD1	TRBV6-1	TRBJ1-1	NA	CASNGQGRTEAFF	TGTGCCAGCAATGGACAGGGGCGTACTGAAGCTTTCTTT
NA	TRBV11-2	TRBJ2-1	NA	CASSASPNAPSEQFF	TGTGCCAGCAGCGCCTCCCCAAACGCACCGAGTGAGCAGTTCTTC
TRBD1	TRBV9	TRBJ2-7	NA	CASSVEGTGMTEQYF	TGTGCCAGCAGCGTAGAGGGGACAGGGATGACCGAGCAGTACTTC
NA	TRBV19	TRBJ1-2	few	CASSIERGSDGYTF	TGTGCCAGTAGTATAGAGCGAGGGTCTGATGGCTACACCTTC
NA	TRBV5-1	TRBJ2-3	NA	CASTLQDTRTDTQYF	TGCGCCAGCACACTGCAAGATACGAGGACAGATACGCAGTATTTT
TRBD1	TRBV5-1	TRBJ1-2	NA	CASSLESGQVLGYTF	TGCGCCAGCAGCTTGGAATCGGGACAGGTCCTCGGCTACACCTTC
TRBD1	TRBV25-1	TRBJ1-2	NA	CASSVTGEGYTF	TGTGCCAGCAGTGTGACAGGGGAAGGCTACACCTTC
TRBD1	TRBV5-1	TRBJ2-5	NA	CASSSGTEIQETQYF	TGCGCCAGCAGCTCCGGGACAGAGATCCAAGAGACCCAGTACTTC
NA	TRBV6-6	TRBJ1-3	NA	CASSYSEGGGNTIYF	TGTGCCAGCAGTTACTCTGAGGGTGGCGGAAACACCATATATTTT